This entry lists 18 T cell receptor beta chains sequenced from one sample in a study of T-cell memory formation after mild COVID-19. TCRdb analysed the 5' RACE reads with MiXCR anew, one entry per CDR3 protein. The sample gives 70,000 to 100,000 distinct CDR3 sequences, approximately 13% of which show up once; about 27% is in the top ten. Sequences were obtained from PBMCs or a T cell subset sorted from them (not recorded which). These receptors were collected from an adult woman who had mild COVID-19 (a few samples of this study predate the infection). Cell type and time point are not known.

This clonotype has only a few counts. This chain uses TRBV30 with TRBJ2-7; 9 positions match TRBD1. This CDR3 contains 13 residues. Germline assignment: CDR1 GTSNPN and CDR2 SVGIG (reference sequence). The V gene end was trimmed by 3 bases and the J gene end by 4 bases; junction bases not matched to a gene: 4. CDR3 sequence (DNA): TGTGCCTGGAGACCGGGACAGGGTTACGAGCAGTACTTC. Amino acid sequence: CAWRPGQGYEQYF.

The chain joins TRBV27 to TRBJ2-2; 7 nucleotides align to TRBD1. This CDR3 is 15 amino acids long. Germline assignment: CDR1 MNHEY and CDR2 SMNVEV (reference sequence). The ends lost 4 bases at V and 7 bases at J; junction bases unmatched: 9. The CDR3 region has the DNA TGTGCCAGCAGTTACGTTCAGGGGGTCAGCGGGGAGCTGTTTTTT. Residues: CASSYVQGVSGELFF.

This clonotype was counted many times. The chain has TRBV7-6 and TRBJ2-3; no firm D call. The CDR3 extends over 15 amino acids. CDR1 is SGHVS and CDR2 is FNYEAQ in the germline V gene. The V and J ends lost 3 bases and 0 bases respectively, with 10 bases between them. DNA of the CDR3: TGTGCCAGCAGCTTGAAGGTCTCTAGCACAGATACGCAGTATTTT. The encoded protein is CASSLKVSSTDTQYF.

The genes are TRBV9 and TRBJ2-7; a weak D match, TRBD1 (5 bases). CDR1 is SGDLS, CDR2 YYNGEE, per germline. This CDR3 spans 14 amino acids. The V end was cut by 5 bases, the J end by 2 bases, with 14 bases between. CDR3 protein: CASSRTGATYEQYF. Written as DNA, the CDR3 is TGTGCCAGCAGTCGAACAGGAGCTACCTACGAGCAGTACTTC.

This clonotype was recorded many times. The chain employs TRBV19 and TRBJ2-5; TRBD1 aligns across 7 bases. This CDR3 spans 15 amino acids. Germline V gives CDR1 LNHDA, CDR2 SQIVND (reference sequence). V lost 4 bases and J lost 2; bases outside the gene matches: 7. CDR3 sequence reads: CASSTPTGWQETQYF. The DNA for the CDR3 is TGTGCCAGTAGTACCCCGACAGGGTGGCAAGAGACCCAGTACTTC.

This clonotype was found many times. The genes are TRBV12-3 or TRBV12-4 and TRBJ2-7, with 7 bases matching TRBD1. J was trimmed by 0 bases and V by 5 bases; bases with no gene match: 7. The CDR3 has 15 amino acids. Written as DNA, the CDR3 is TGTGCCAGCAGTGGGAGACAGGGACCCTCCTACGAGCAGTACTTC. It codes for CASSGRQGPSYEQYF.

This clonotype appeared a few times. V usage is TRBV20-1 and J usage is TRBJ2-7, with D hard to call. Germline V lookup: CDR1 DFQATT, CDR2 SNEGSKA (reference sequence). The CDR3 is made up of 17 amino acids. V was shortened by 1 base and J by 1 base, with 20 bases between the two germline ends. As DNA, the CDR3 is TGCAGTGCTAGAGTTGACTCTCCTGAGTTGGGATCCTACGAGCAGTACTTC. This codes for CSARVDSPELGSYEQYF.

The chain links TRBV13 to TRBJ2-6; perhaps TRBD2 as D (5 bases). Germline CDR1 PRHDT, CDR2 FYEKMQ (reference sequence). Trimming shortened V by 5 bases and J by 4 bases, and 18 bases separated the two germline ends. This CDR3 is 17 amino acids long. The CDR3 is CASSPGGSLGGANVLTF. CDR3 in DNA: TGTGCCAGCAGCCCCGGAGGAAGCTTGGGCGGGGCCAACGTCCTGACTTTC.

CDR3 sequence reads: CASSGRAGTDTQYF. The CDR3 DNA is TGTGCCAGCAGCGGGAGGGCCGGAACAGATACGCAGTATTTT. The chain combines TRBV19 with TRBJ2-3; TRBD2 matches at 10 bases. V shed 9 bases, J shed 3 bases, and the junction held 6 bases outside the gene matches. The CDR3 is made up of 14 amino acids. Looked up from germline, CDR1 is LNHDA and CDR2 is SQIVND (reference sequence).

This clonotype was detected only a few times. The chain joins TRBV4-3 to TRBJ2-1, with TRBD2 matching 7 bases. The CDR3 sequence is 16 residues long. The junction had 12 bases not matched to a gene; V was cut back by 6 bases and J by 4 bases. Germline V CDR1 and CDR2: LGHNA, YSLEER. CDR3 in amino acids: CASSPRAGEVYNEQFF. CDR3 coding DNA: TGCGCCAGCAGTCCTAGGGCGGGAGAGGTATACAATGAGCAGTTCTTC.

As DNA, the CDR3 is TGTGCCAGCAGCTTAATTAGGGACGAGCAGTACTTC. The encoded protein is CASSLIRDEQYF. The V call is TRBV7-6, the J call TRBJ2-7; D unclear. The CDR3 has 12 amino acids. The V end lost 2 bases, the J end lost 5 bases, and 7 bases lay between the germline ends. Germline V gene sequence: CDR1 SGHVS, CDR2 FNYEAQ.

The table lists this clonotype with a few counts. This chain joins TRBV20-1 and TRBJ2-7, with TRBD2 matching 9 bases. This CDR3 has 12 residues. Unmatched junction bases numbered 1, after V lost 3 bases and J lost 4 bases. Germline V gene data show CDR1 as DFQATT and CDR2 as SNEGSKA (reference sequence). CDR3 sequence reads: CSASTSGYEQYF. In nucleotides, the CDR3 is TGCAGTGCTAGCACTAGCGGGTACGAGCAGTACTTC.

The rearrangement joins TRBV2 to TRBJ2-1, with TRBD2 matching 11 bases. In germline, CDR1 is SNHLY, CDR2 FYNNEI. CDR3 length: 16 residues. Losses at the gene ends were 4 bases for V and 2 bases for J; bases not matched to a gene: 4. CDR3 residues: CASSALAGAPYNEQFF. Written as DNA, the CDR3 is TGTGCCAGCAGTGCACTAGCGGGAGCTCCCTACAATGAGCAGTTCTTC.

The table lists this clonotype with a few counts. This chain joins TRBV25-1 and TRBJ2-7, with D hard to call. This CDR3 has 15 amino acids. The V end was cut by 6 bases, the J end by 6 bases, with 21 bases between. The germline CDR1 and CDR2 sequences are MGHDK and SYGVNS. This CDR3 is CASRARGILGSEQYF. The CDR3 DNA reads TGTGCCAGCAGGGCAAGAGGTATCTTGGGGTCCGAGCAGTACTTC.

This clonotype turned up a few times. The rearrangement uses TRBV7-9 and TRBJ1-4, with a possible D match to TRBD1 (5 bases). The V gene lost 6 bases and the J gene lost 4 bases, with 18 bases spanning the gap. Germline assignment: CDR1 SEHNR and CDR2 FQNEAQ (reference sequence). The CDR3 consists of 16 residues. The CDR3 is CASRDIPGRGNEKLFF. CDR3 nucleotides: TGTGCCAGCAGAGACATCCCAGGAAGGGGTAATGAAAAACTGTTTTTT.

This clonotype came up a few times. This chain uses TRBV6-2 or TRBV6-3 with TRBJ2-3; weak D call: TRBD1 (5 bases). CDR3 length: 18 amino acids. Trimming shortened V by 6 bases and J by 1 base, and 23 bases separated the two germline ends. The germline V gene has CDR1 MNHEY and CDR2 SVGEGT. The CDR3 coding sequence is TGTGCCAGCAGGCGGACCGGGCTCCAAAAAGGGGGCACAGATACGCAGTATTTT. Its protein is CASRRTGLQKGGTDTQYF.

This clonotype was counted a few times. V usage is TRBV5-6 and J usage is TRBJ1-5, with 7 bases identical to TRBD1. CDR1 is SGHDT, CDR2 YYEEEE, per germline. V was clipped by 0 bases and J by 6 bases; unmatched bases: 3. The CDR3 runs to 14 residues. Here the CDR3 DNA reads TGTGCCAGCAGCTTGGGACAGGGCGGTCAGCCCCAGCATTTT. Amino acids: CASSLGQGGQPQHF.

The chain carries TRBV4-2 and TRBJ2-1, with D possibly matching TRBD2 (5 bases). The length of the CDR3 is 15 residues. Germline values: CDR1 LGHNA, CDR2 YNFKEQ. Trimming shortened V by 2 bases and J by 10 bases, and 18 bases separated the two germline ends. CDR3 sequence (DNA): TGTGCCAGCAGCCAATCTACTAGGGTCAGCTCAGAGCAGTTCTTC. It is translated as CASSQSTRVSSEQFF.